This TCR beta chain was sequenced for a study of T cells in Graves' hyperthyroidism and ophthalmopathy. Fresh 10 ml peripheral blood yielded PBMCs. Researchers took RNA transcripts and amplified the TCR beta CDR3 regions from them. RT-PCR in the first round (using the HTBI primer set) targeted the TCR CDR3. TCRdb ran MiXCR on the multiplex PCR reads and lists one entry per CDR3 protein. The sample yields about 480,000 distinct CDR3 sequences, approximately 15% seen once. Broader study findings: A 13 V-J model separated ophthalmopathy from stable hyperthyroidism. The model predicted ophthalmopathy a median around 6 months before onset.

Germline values: CDR1 LGHDT, CDR2 YNNKEL (reference sequence). The CDR3 has 16 residues. Deletions cut 4 bases from V and 0 bases from J, with 10 bases between. This clonotype was seen ten or more times. Its target is unknown. This TCR came from a woman aged 18 to 35 with Graves' hyperthyroidism. The rearrangement joins TRBV3-1 to TRBJ2-6, with unresolved D. Input material: blood. In DNA, the CDR3 is TGTGCCAGCAGCCCTGGGAAGGTCTCTGGGGCCAACGTCCTGACTTTC. Its protein is CASSPGKVSGANVLTF.